A selection of T cell receptor beta chains follows, all from one sample in a study of patients and donors after allogeneic stem cell transplantation. TCRdb reprocessed the RT-PCR reads with MiXCR, giving one entry per CDR3 protein. Of approximately 250,000 distinct CDR3 sequences listed, roughly 14% were seen once; the top ten hold roughly 12%. The sequenced material came from blood, either unsorted or a sorted T cell fraction (not recorded which). Receptor source: a human donor who was either an allogeneic HSCT recipient or a stem cell or donor lymphocyte infusion donor (not recorded which). It is not recorded whose cells these are; they may come from a transplant donor. Each CDR3 is given with its conserved first and last residue. Each record gives: CDR3 protein, CDR3 DNA, clone size, V gene, D gene, J gene. A D gene is named only where the DNA matches it firmly. Only part of the rows carry a size: once, few, many, or a class if the clone is expanded.

CDR3 protein: CSARPGYSNEQYF; CDR3 DNA: TGCAGTGCTAGGCCAGGTTATTCTAACGAGCAGTACTTC; clone size: few; V gene: TRBV20-1; D gene: .; J gene: TRBJ2-7
CDR3 protein: CASSPRAGTSYNEQFF; CDR3 DNA: TGTGCCAGCTCACCAAGGGCAGGGACATCCTACAATGAGCAGTTCTTC; clone size: .; V gene: TRBV18; D gene: .; J gene: TRBJ2-1
CDR3 protein: CASSGFSTDTQYF; CDR3 DNA: TGTGCCAGCAGCGGATTTAGCACAGATACGCAGTATTTT; clone size: few; V gene: TRBV7-2; D gene: .; J gene: TRBJ2-3
CDR3 protein: CASSPLRSPVQTQYF; CDR3 DNA: TGCGCCAGCAGTCCCTTAAGGTCCCCTGTCCAGACCCAGTACTTC; clone size: .; V gene: TRBV23-1; D gene: .; J gene: TRBJ2-5
CDR3 protein: CASRRQGPNTEAFF; CDR3 DNA: TGTGCCAGCAGGAGACAAGGGCCGAACACTGAAGCTTTCTTT; clone size: .; V gene: TRBV27; D gene: .; J gene: TRBJ1-1
CDR3 protein: CSVLSGTGYGYTF; CDR3 DNA: TGCAGTGTCCTTTCCGGGACTGGCTATGGCTACACCTTC; clone size: .; V gene: TRBV20-1; D gene: .; J gene: TRBJ1-2
CDR3 protein: CASRERVYPNEQYF; CDR3 DNA: TGTGCCAGCAGGGAGCGGGTCTACCCCAACGAGCAGTACTTC; clone size: few; V gene: TRBV2; D gene: .; J gene: TRBJ2-7
CDR3 protein: CASMFRNSPLHF; CDR3 DNA: TGTGCCAGCATGTTTCGGAATTCACCCCTCCACTTT; clone size: few; V gene: TRBV21-1; D gene: .; J gene: TRBJ1-6
CDR3 protein: CASSSGTGGWGPQHF; CDR3 DNA: TGTGCCAGCAGCTCAGGGACAGGGGGTTGGGGGCCCCAGCATTTT; clone size: .; V gene: TRBV5-6; D gene: TRBD1; J gene: TRBJ1-5
CDR3 protein: CASSEAYLAGGPDEQFF; CDR3 DNA: TGTGCCAGCAGCGAAGCTTATCTAGCGGGGGGGCCTGATGAGCAGTTCTTC; clone size: .; V gene: TRBV2; D gene: TRBD2; J gene: TRBJ2-1
CDR3 protein: CASRPDAIYREQFF; CDR3 DNA: TGTGCCAGCAGGCCCGACGCCATCTACAGGGAGCAGTTCTTC; clone size: .; V gene: TRBV6-2/TRBV6-3; D gene: .; J gene: TRBJ2-1
CDR3 protein: CASQTGAANNEQFF; CDR3 DNA: TGTGCCAGTCAAACGGGAGCGGCCAACAATGAGCAGTTCTTC; clone size: many; V gene: TRBV12-3/TRBV12-4; D gene: .; J gene: TRBJ2-1
CDR3 protein: CASSFPDRGIEAFF; CDR3 DNA: TGTGCCAGCAGCTTCCCGGACAGGGGGATTGAAGCTTTCTTT; clone size: few; V gene: TRBV11-1; D gene: TRBD1; J gene: TRBJ1-1
CDR3 protein: CASSPSALYNEQFF; CDR3 DNA: TGTGCCAGCAGCCCTAGCGCCCTCTACAATGAGCAGTTCTTC; clone size: many; V gene: TRBV5-4; D gene: .; J gene: TRBJ2-1
CDR3 protein: CASTESGEQFF; CDR3 DNA: TGTGCCAGCACCGAGTCGGGTGAGCAGTTCTTC; clone size: few; V gene: TRBV12-3/TRBV12-4; D gene: .; J gene: TRBJ2-1
CDR3 protein: CAWSRAELKGGELFF; CDR3 DNA: TGTGCCTGGAGTAGGGCCGAACTTAAAGGCGGGGAGCTGTTTTTT; clone size: many; V gene: TRBV30; D gene: .; J gene: TRBJ2-2
CDR3 protein: CASSGGRTYNEQFF; CDR3 DNA: TGTGCCAGCAGTGGGGGCCGAACCTACAATGAGCAGTTCTTC; clone size: once; V gene: TRBV2; D gene: .; J gene: TRBJ2-1
CDR3 protein: CASSPRTLYNEQFF; CDR3 DNA: TGTGCCAGCAGCCCCAGGACCCTCTACAATGAGCAGTTCTTC; clone size: many; V gene: TRBV5-6; D gene: .; J gene: TRBJ2-1
CDR3 protein: CASSPGGPPDTQYF; CDR3 DNA: TGTGCCAGCAGCCCGGGGGGCCCCCCAGATACGCAGTATTTT; clone size: many; V gene: TRBV5-6; D gene: .; J gene: TRBJ2-3
CDR3 protein: CASSSTSGSTDTQYF; CDR3 DNA: TGCGCCAGCAGCTCGACTAGCGGGAGCACAGATACGCAGTATTTT; clone size: many; V gene: TRBV5-1; D gene: TRBD2; J gene: TRBJ2-3
CDR3 protein: CASSQDFDEQFF; CDR3 DNA: TGCGCCAGCAGCCAAGATTTCGACGAGCAGTTCTTC; clone size: .; V gene: TRBV4-1; D gene: .; J gene: TRBJ2-1
CDR3 protein: CASSSLSSREGVGNEQFF; CDR3 DNA: TGTGCCAGCAGCTCCCTTAGTTCGCGGGAGGGCGTGGGGAATGAGCAGTTCTTC; clone size: few; V gene: TRBV11-1; D gene: TRBD2; J gene: TRBJ2-1
CDR3 protein: CASSLGSTAGAYGYTF; CDR3 DNA: TGCGCCAGCAGCTTGGGATCTACGGCGGGAGCGTATGGCTACACCTTC; clone size: few; V gene: TRBV5-1; D gene: .; J gene: TRBJ1-2
CDR3 protein: CASSRDGSSYEQYF; CDR3 DNA: TGTGCCAGCAGCCGCGACGGGAGCTCCTACGAGCAGTACTTC; clone size: few; V gene: TRBV5-4; D gene: .; J gene: TRBJ2-7
CDR3 protein: CASGAMSYEQYF; CDR3 DNA: TGTGCCAGTGGAGCTATGTCCTACGAGCAGTACTTC; clone size: many; V gene: TRBV6-6; D gene: .; J gene: TRBJ2-7
CDR3 protein: CSARDATQARSYNEQFF; CDR3 DNA: TGCAGTGCTAGAGATGCCACCCAGGCCCGCTCCTACAATGAGCAGTTCTTC; clone size: few; V gene: TRBV20-1; D gene: .; J gene: TRBJ2-1
CDR3 protein: CASSSVGYNEQFF; CDR3 DNA: TGTGCCAGCAGTTCCGTGGGGTACAATGAGCAGTTCTTC; clone size: .; V gene: TRBV6-5; D gene: .; J gene: TRBJ2-1
CDR3 protein: CAISDPPDRDGPNTGELFF; CDR3 DNA: TGTGCCATCAGTGACCCCCCAGACCGGGACGGCCCGAACACCGGGGAGCTGTTTTTT; clone size: few; V gene: TRBV10-3; D gene: .; J gene: TRBJ2-2
CDR3 protein: CASSQGGGQPQHF; CDR3 DNA: TGTGCCAGCAGCCAAGGGGGGGGGCAGCCCCAGCATTTT; clone size: few; V gene: TRBV4-2; D gene: .; J gene: TRBJ1-5
CDR3 protein: CASSYQTFEGGGETQYF; CDR3 DNA: TGTGCCAGCAGCTACCAGACTTTTGAGGGAGGGGGGGAGACCCAGTACTTC; clone size: few; V gene: TRBV7-9; D gene: .; J gene: TRBJ2-5
CDR3 protein: CASNGDRYEQYF; CDR3 DNA: TGTGCCAGCAACGGGGACCGGTACGAGCAGTACTTC; clone size: .; V gene: TRBV5-4; D gene: .; J gene: TRBJ2-7
CDR3 protein: CASSLWEDRDNEQFF; CDR3 DNA: TGTGCCAGCAGTTTATGGGAGGATAGGGACAATGAGCAGTTCTTC; clone size: .; V gene: TRBV27; D gene: .; J gene: TRBJ2-1
CDR3 protein: CASSLDPGRGEQFF; CDR3 DNA: TGCGCCAGCAGCTTGGATCCGGGGCGCGGTGAGCAGTTCTTC; clone size: .; V gene: TRBV5-1; D gene: .; J gene: TRBJ2-1
CDR3 protein: CASIGGQGDVKGYGYTF; CDR3 DNA: TGTGCCAGCATCGGGGGGCAGGGAGATGTTAAAGGCTATGGCTACACCTTC; clone size: few; V gene: TRBV2; D gene: .; J gene: TRBJ1-2
CDR3 protein: CASSLEGQSVNQPQHF; CDR3 DNA: TGTGCCAGCAGTTTAGAGGGACAGTCCGTCAATCAGCCCCAGCATTTT; clone size: many; V gene: TRBV12-3/TRBV12-4; D gene: TRBD1; J gene: TRBJ1-5
CDR3 protein: CASSPGRRDTEAFF; CDR3 DNA: TGCGCCAGCAGCCCCGGTCGGAGGGACACTGAAGCTTTCTTT; clone size: .; V gene: TRBV4-1; D gene: .; J gene: TRBJ1-1
CDR3 protein: CSAHLSGQGAGYTF; CDR3 DNA: TGCAGTGCTCACCTATCTGGGCAGGGGGCCGGCTACACCTTC; clone size: .; V gene: TRBV20-1; D gene: TRBD1; J gene: TRBJ1-2
CDR3 protein: CASSLEMQRQGRTYSGNTIYF; CDR3 DNA: TGCGCCAGCAGCTTGGAAATGCAGCGCCAGGGGCGCACTTACTCTGGAAACACCATATATTTT; clone size: many; V gene: TRBV5-1; D gene: .; J gene: TRBJ1-3
CDR3 protein: CASSSGTGGKNIQYF; CDR3 DNA: TGTGCCAGCAGCTCCGGGACAGGGGGCAAAAACATTCAGTACTTC; clone size: .; V gene: TRBV2; D gene: TRBD1; J gene: TRBJ2-4
CDR3 protein: CASSPGTAYQETQYF; CDR3 DNA: TGTGCCAGCAGTCCCGGGACCGCGTACCAAGAGACCCAGTACTTC; clone size: .; V gene: TRBV12-3/TRBV12-4; D gene: .; J gene: TRBJ2-5
CDR3 protein: CSARGTGLAGVKETQYF; CDR3 DNA: TGCAGTGCTAGAGGCACTGGACTAGCGGGAGTTAAGGAGACCCAGTACTTC; clone size: .; V gene: TRBV20-1; D gene: TRBD2; J gene: TRBJ2-5